The 18 T cell receptor beta chains reported below all come from one sample, sequenced in a study of vaccination effects on CD4 cells after COVID-19. Isolation of CD4+ T cells took place after approximately 10 days of culture. Some clones are missing from TCRdb's copy, which holds only in-frame ones; the method was immunoSEQ multiplex PCR. Of 30,000 to 40,000 clones in the sample, about 80% were seen once. These receptors' antigens are unknown. The sample was CD4+ T cells from PBMCs cultured without peptide, taken before COVID-19 vaccination. The receptor set was obtained from a human donor who received a COVID-19 vaccine.

This clone has more than one count but fewer than ten. CDR3 sequence (DNA): TGTGCCAGCAGCGGCAGGGGGCAACCCGGGGAGCTGTTTTTT. It yields the protein CASSGRGQPGELFF. J is TRBJ2-2 and V is TRBV6-5; 8 bases map to TRBD1. V gave up 6 bases and J gave up 6 bases; unmatched junction bases: 6. The germline V gene encodes CDR1 MNHEY and CDR2 SVGAGI. This CDR3 comprises 14 residues.

The J gene is TRBJ2-5, the V gene TRBV2; D may match TRBD1 or TRBD2 (5 bases each). Looked up from germline, CDR1 is SNHLY and CDR2 is FYNNEI. The CDR3 length is 14 residues. Trimming pared 2 bases from V and 3 bases from J, leaving 10 bases between. DNA for the CDR3: TGTGCCAGCAGTGAATACGGGACGGAAGAGACCCAGTACTTC. Encoded protein: CASSEYGTEETQYF.

The chain joins TRBV7-2 to TRBJ2-1; D remains unclear. This CDR3 spans 11 amino acids. The V end was cut by 2 bases, the J end by 7 bases, with 3 bases between. The germline V gene encodes CDR1 SGHTA and CDR2 FQGNSA. The CDR3 DNA reads as TGTGCCAGCAGCTTACTAAATGAGCAGTTCTTC. Amino acids: CASSLLNEQFF.

This sequence joins TRBV19 and TRBJ2-3, with a possible D match to TRBD2 (5 bases). The CDR3 has 14 residues. The V and J ends lost 5 bases and 0 bases respectively, with 9 bases between them. Germline V gives CDR1 LNHDA, CDR2 SQIVND (reference sequence). The CDR3 DNA reads TGTGCCAGTAGTCCTCTAGCTAGCACAGATACGCAGTATTTT. Its protein is CASSPLASTDTQYF.

The chain couples TRBV9 to TRBJ1-2; D is unresolved. There are 12 residues in the CDR3. The V gene lost 8 bases and the J gene lost 1 base, with 9 bases spanning the gap. Germline V CDR1 and CDR2: SGDLS, YYNGEE. The CDR3 sequence: CASGPFNYGYTF. The CDR3 DNA is TGTGCCAGTGGGCCTTTTAACTATGGCTACACCTTC.

This chain uses TRBV19 with TRBJ1-5; D unclear. Germline CDR1 is LNHDA and CDR2 is SQIVND (reference sequence). Trimming shortened V by 4 bases and J by 7 bases, and 14 bases separated the two germline ends. CDR3 length: 14 residues. CDR3 residues: CASSTGRNRQPQHF. CDR3 in DNA: TGTGCCAGTAGTACAGGACGGAACCGGCAGCCCCAGCATTTT. Looking up the rest from reference TRBV19 and TRBJ1-5 gives the full variable domain: DGGITQSPKYLFRKEGQNVTLSCEQNLNHDAMYWYRQDPGQGLRLIYYSQIVNDFQKGDIAEGYSVSREKKESFPLTVTSAQKNPTAFYLCASSTGRNRQPQHFGDGTRLSIL.

The CDR3 sequence: CASSTDRGPAEAFF. The CDR3 nucleotides are TGCGCCAGCAGCACCGACAGGGGACCCGCTGAAGCTTTCTTT. V gene TRBV5-1 combines with J gene TRBJ1-1, with TRBD1 identical over 8 bases. CDR3 length: 14 amino acids. Trimming took 4 bases from V and 6 from J; bases not matched to a gene: 8. Germline V gene data show CDR1 as SGHRS and CDR2 as YFSETQ.

The chain joins TRBV5-1 to TRBJ2-5, with 12 nucleotides matching TRBD2. The V gene end was trimmed by 3 bases and the J gene end by 2 bases; junction bases not matched to a gene: 5. The CDR3 runs to 16 residues. The V gene's germline CDR1 is SGHRS and CDR2 YFSETQ. The CDR3 region has the DNA TGCGCCAGCAGCTCCCTAGCGGGGGGGCCTCAAGAGACCCAGTACTTC. Protein: CASSSLAGGPQETQYF.

The chain joins TRBV2 to TRBJ2-5, with 13 bases fitting TRBD2. Germline CDR1 reads SNHLY; CDR2 reads FYNNEI. Losses at the gene ends were 6 bases for V and 2 bases for J; bases not matched to a gene: 3. CDR3 size: 15 residues. The CDR3 here is CASRGLAGPQETQYF. For the CDR3, the DNA is TGTGCCAGCAGGGGACTAGCGGGGCCTCAAGAGACCCAGTACTTC.

The chain uses TRBV5-4 and TRBJ1-2; TRBD1 agrees at 8 bases. The germline V gene has CDR1 SGHNT and CDR2 YYREEE (reference sequence). This CDR3 region has 13 residues. The junction had 6 bases not matched to a gene; V was cut back by 4 bases and J by 7 bases. CDR3 nucleotide sequence: TGTGCCAGCAGCCAGGACAGGGAAGCTGGCTACACCTTC. This codes for CASSQDREAGYTF.

Here the CDR3 DNA reads TGTGCCAGCAGTTACTCGACTAGTTTTGAGCAGTTCTTC. Protein sequence: CASSYSTSFEQFF. This chain links TRBV6-2 or TRBV6-3 with TRBJ2-1; weak D call: TRBD2 (6 bases). CDR3 length: 13 amino acids. Trimming shortened V by 0 bases and J by 9 bases, and 9 bases separated the two germline ends. Per germline, CDR1 MNHEY and CDR2 SVGEGT.

The V gene is TRBV27, the J gene TRBJ2-5; TRBD1 might be the D (5 bases). In germline, CDR1 is MNHEY, CDR2 SMNVEV (reference sequence). The V gene lost 6 bases and the J gene lost 2 bases, with 25 bases spanning the gap. This CDR3 comprises 18 residues. The CDR3 loop reads CASRDGAIGAGLQETQYF. In DNA, the CDR3 is TGTGCCAGCAGGGACGGCGCTATAGGGGCAGGATTACAAGAGACCCAGTACTTC.

The count of this clone is one. The chain combines TRBV18 with TRBJ2-1, with 8 positions matching TRBD2. V shed 3 bases, J shed 9 bases, and the junction held 7 bases outside the gene matches. This CDR3 is built from 14 residues. CDR1 KGHSH and CDR2 LQKENI come from the germline V gene. The CDR3 DNA reads as TGTGCCAGCTCACCCCGGACTAGCCGAGGTGAGCAGTTCTTC. Amino acid sequence: CASSPRTSRGEQFF.

V gene TRBV9 combines with J gene TRBJ1-4, with a possible D match to TRBD1 (5 bases). Germline CDR1 reads SGDLS; CDR2 reads YYNGEE. The CDR3 length is 15 residues. Trimming shortened V by 0 bases and J by 5 bases, and 11 bases separated the two germline ends. CDR3 in amino acids: CASSVVGGGNEKLFF. In nucleotides, the CDR3 is TGTGCCAGCAGCGTAGTTGGGGGGGGAAATGAAAAACTGTTTTTT.

The V call is TRBV9, the J call TRBJ2-5, with D tentatively TRBD1 (5 bases). The CDR3 extends over 16 amino acids. Trimming shortened V by 4 bases and J by 0 bases, and 16 bases separated the two germline ends. Germline V gene data show CDR1 as SGDLS and CDR2 as YYNGEE. The CDR3 sequence is CASSPSSTVYQETQYF. DNA for the CDR3: TGTGCCAGCAGCCCATCGTCGACAGTTTACCAAGAGACCCAGTACTTC.

The chain links TRBV5-1 to TRBJ2-5, with D unresolved. Germline CDR1 and CDR2: SGHRS and YFSETQ. V lost 1 base and J 3 bases, leaving 4 bases between the germline ends. The CDR3 runs 12 residues. For the CDR3, the DNA is TGCGCCAGCAGCTTGCTCGAAGAGACCCAGTACTTC. Translation: CASSLLEETQYF.

This chain joins TRBV19 and TRBJ1-5; D ambiguous. V was pared by 7 bases and J by 6 bases, with 13 bases between. Germline CDR1 is LNHDA and CDR2 is SQIVND (reference sequence). The CDR3 has 13 residues. CDR3 amino acids: CASTLGRAQPQHF. CDR3 nucleotides: TGTGCCAGTACCCTAGGTCGGGCTCAGCCCCAGCATTTT.

The chain carries TRBV19 and TRBJ2-1; TRBD1 agrees at 8 bases. The CDR3 consists of 15 residues. The ends lost 7 bases at V and 4 bases at J; junction bases unmatched: 9. CDR1 is LNHDA, CDR2 SQIVND, per germline (reference sequence). As DNA, the CDR3 is TGTGCCAGTACCGAGGACAGGGCCCCATACAATGAGCAGTTCTTC. It specifies CASTEDRAPYNEQFF. Full variable domain (missing parts from reference TRBV19 and TRBJ2-1): DGGITQSPKYLFRKEGQNVTLSCEQNLNHDAMYWYRQDPGQGLRLIYYSQIVNDFQKGDIAEGYSVSREKKESFPLTVTSAQKNPTAFYLCASTEDRAPYNEQFFGPGTRLTVL.